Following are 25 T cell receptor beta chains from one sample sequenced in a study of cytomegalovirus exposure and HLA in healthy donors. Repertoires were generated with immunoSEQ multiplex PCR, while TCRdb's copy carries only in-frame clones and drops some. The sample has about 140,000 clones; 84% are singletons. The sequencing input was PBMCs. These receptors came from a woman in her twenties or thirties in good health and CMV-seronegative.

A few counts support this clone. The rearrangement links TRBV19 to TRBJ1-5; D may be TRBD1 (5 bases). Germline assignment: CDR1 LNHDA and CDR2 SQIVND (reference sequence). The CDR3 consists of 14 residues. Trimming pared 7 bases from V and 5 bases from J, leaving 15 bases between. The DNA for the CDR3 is TGTGCCAGTACCCTAACGGGGGGTGATCAGCCCCAGCATTTT. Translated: CASTLTGGDQPQHF.

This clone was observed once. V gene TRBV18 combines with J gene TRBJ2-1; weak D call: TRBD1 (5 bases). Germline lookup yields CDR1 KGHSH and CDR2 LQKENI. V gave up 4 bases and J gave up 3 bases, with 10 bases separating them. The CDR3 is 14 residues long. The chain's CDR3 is CASSRQTVYNEQFF. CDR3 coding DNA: TGTGCCAGCTCACGACAGACAGTCTACAATGAGCAGTTCTTC.

The CDR3 DNA sequence: TGCGCCAGCAGCTTGAGGCAGGGGGGCACAGATACGCAGTATTTT. It translates to CASSLRQGGTDTQYF. The chain has TRBV5-1 and TRBJ2-3; 7 nucleotides match TRBD1. The trim removed 1 base at V and 1 base at J, leaving 3 bases unmatched. Germline assignment: CDR1 SGHRS and CDR2 YFSETQ. The CDR3 contains 15 residues.

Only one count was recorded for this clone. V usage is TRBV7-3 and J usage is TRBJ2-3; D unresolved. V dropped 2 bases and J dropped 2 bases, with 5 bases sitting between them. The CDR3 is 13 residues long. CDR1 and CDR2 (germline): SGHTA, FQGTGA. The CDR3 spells CASSLFNTDTQYF. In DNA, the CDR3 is TGTGCCAGCAGCTTATTTAACACAGATACGCAGTATTTT.

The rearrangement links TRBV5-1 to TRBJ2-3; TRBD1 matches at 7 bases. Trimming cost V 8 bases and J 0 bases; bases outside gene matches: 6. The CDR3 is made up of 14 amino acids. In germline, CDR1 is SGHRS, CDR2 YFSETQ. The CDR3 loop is CASGDSPSTDTQYF. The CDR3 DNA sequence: TGCGCCAGTGGGGACAGCCCAAGCACAGATACGCAGTATTTT. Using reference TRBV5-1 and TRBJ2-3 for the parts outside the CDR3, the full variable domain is KAGVTQTPRYLIKTRGQQVTLSCSPISGHRSVSWYQQTPGQGLQFLFEYFSETQRNKGNFPGRFSGRQFSNSRSEMNVSTLELGDSALYLCASGDSPSTDTQYFGPGTRLTVL.

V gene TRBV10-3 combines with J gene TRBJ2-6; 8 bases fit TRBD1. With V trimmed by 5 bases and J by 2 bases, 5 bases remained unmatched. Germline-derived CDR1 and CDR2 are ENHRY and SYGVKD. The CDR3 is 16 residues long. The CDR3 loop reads CAISRTGGAGANVLTF. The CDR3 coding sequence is TGTGCCATCAGTCGTACAGGGGGAGCTGGGGCCAACGTCCTGACTTTC.

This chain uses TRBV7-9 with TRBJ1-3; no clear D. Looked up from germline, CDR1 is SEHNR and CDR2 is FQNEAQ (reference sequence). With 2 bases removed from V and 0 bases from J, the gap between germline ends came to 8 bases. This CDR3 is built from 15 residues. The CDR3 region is CASSLQRGSGNTIYF. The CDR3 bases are TGTGCCAGCAGCTTACAACGGGGCTCTGGAAACACCATATATTTT.

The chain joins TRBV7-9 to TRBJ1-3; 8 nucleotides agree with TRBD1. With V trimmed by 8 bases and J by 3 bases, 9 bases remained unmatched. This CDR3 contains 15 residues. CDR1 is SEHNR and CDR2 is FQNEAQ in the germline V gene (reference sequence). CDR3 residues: CASSSGGRGGNTIYF. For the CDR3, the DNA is TGTGCCAGCTCCTCAGGGGGCCGAGGTGGAAACACCATATATTTT.

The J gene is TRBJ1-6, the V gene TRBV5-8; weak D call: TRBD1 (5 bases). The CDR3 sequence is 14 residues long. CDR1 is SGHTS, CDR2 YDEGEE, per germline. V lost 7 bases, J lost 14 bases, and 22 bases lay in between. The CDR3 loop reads CASPLGRARGTLHF. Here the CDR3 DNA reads TGTGCCAGCCCCCTGGGGCGGGCCCGGGGGACCCTCCACTTT.

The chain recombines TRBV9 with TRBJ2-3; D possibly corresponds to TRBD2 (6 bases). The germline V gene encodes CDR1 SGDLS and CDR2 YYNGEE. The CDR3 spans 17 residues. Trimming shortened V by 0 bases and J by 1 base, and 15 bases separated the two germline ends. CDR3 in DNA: TGTGCCAGCAGCGTAGCGGATCGGGGGTATGGCACAGATACGCAGTATTTT. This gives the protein CASSVADRGYGTDTQYF.

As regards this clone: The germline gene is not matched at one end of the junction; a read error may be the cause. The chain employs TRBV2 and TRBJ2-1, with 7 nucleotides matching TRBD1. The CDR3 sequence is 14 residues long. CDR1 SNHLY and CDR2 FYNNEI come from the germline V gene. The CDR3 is CASSALSGQALKIF. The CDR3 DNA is TGTGCCAGCAGCGCACTCTCTGGACAGGCCCTAAAGATCTTC.

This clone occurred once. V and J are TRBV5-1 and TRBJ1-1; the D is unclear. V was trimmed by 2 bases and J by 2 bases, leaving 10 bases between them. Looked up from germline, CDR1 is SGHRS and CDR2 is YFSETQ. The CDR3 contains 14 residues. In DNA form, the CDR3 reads TGCGCCAGCAGCTTTGACGAGCGAAACACTGAAGCTTTCTTT. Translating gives CASSFDERNTEAFF.

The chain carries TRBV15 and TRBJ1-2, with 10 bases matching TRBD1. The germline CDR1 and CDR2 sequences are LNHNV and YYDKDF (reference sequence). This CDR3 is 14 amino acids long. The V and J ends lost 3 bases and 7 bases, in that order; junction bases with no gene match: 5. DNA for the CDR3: TGTGCCACCAGCAGCTTAGGACAGGGGGGTGGCTACACCTTC. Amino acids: CATSSLGQGGGYTF.

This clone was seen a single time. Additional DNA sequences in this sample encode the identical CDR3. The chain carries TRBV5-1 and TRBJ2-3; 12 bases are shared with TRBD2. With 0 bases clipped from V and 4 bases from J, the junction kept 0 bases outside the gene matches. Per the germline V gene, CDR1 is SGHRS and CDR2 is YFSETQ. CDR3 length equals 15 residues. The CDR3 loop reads CASSLASGGADTQYF. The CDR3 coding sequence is TGCGCCAGCAGCTTGGCTAGCGGGGGGGCAGATACGCAGTATTTT.

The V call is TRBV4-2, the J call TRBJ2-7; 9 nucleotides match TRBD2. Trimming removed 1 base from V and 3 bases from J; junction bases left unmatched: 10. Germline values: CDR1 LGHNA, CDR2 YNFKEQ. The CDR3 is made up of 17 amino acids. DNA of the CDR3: TGTGCCAGCAGCCAAGTCAGCGGGGGGCTCTCAATCTACGAGCAGTACTTC. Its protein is CASSQVSGGLSIYEQYF.

CDR3 region: CASSVASRSPLHF. The CDR3, as DNA: TGTGCCAGCAGCGTAGCCTCTCGTTCACCCCTCCACTTT. The rearrangement uses TRBV9 and TRBJ1-6; D is ambiguous. The V end was cut by 0 bases, the J end by 9 bases, with 7 bases between. CDR3 length: 13 amino acids. In germline, CDR1 is SGDLS, CDR2 YYNGEE.

For the CDR3, the DNA is TGTGCCAGCAGTGAATCGGGGAAGAGCTATGGCTACACCTTC. Translating gives CASSESGKSYGYTF. V is TRBV2 and J is TRBJ1-2, with D hard to call. Trimming took 2 bases from V and 4 from J, leaving 11 bases between them. Germline CDR1 is SNHLY and CDR2 is FYNNEI. CDR3 length: 14 residues.

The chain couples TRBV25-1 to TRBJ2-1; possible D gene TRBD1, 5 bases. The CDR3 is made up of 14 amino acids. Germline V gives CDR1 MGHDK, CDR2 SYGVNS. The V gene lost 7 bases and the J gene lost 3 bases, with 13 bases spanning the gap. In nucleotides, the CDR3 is TGTGCCAGCACCGCAGGACAAAGCTACAATGAGCAGTTCTTC. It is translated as CASTAGQSYNEQFF.

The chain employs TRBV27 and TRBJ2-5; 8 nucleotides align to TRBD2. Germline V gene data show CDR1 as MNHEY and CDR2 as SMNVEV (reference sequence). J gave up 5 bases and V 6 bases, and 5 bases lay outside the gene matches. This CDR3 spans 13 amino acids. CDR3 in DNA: TGTGCCAGCAGACGGGGGGGCGATGAGACCCAGTACTTC. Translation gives CASRRGGDETQYF.

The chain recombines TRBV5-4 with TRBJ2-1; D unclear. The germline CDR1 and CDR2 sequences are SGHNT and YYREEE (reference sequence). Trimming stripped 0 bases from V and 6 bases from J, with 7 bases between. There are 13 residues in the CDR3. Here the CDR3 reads CASSLAVFNEQFF. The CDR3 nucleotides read TGTGCCAGCAGCTTGGCTGTTTTCAATGAGCAGTTCTTC.

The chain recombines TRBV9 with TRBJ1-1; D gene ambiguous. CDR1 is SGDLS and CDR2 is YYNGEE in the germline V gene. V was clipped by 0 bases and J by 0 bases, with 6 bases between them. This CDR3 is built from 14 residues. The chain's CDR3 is CASSVDTVNTEAFF. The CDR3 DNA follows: TGTGCCAGCAGCGTAGATACTGTGAACACTGAAGCTTTCTTT.

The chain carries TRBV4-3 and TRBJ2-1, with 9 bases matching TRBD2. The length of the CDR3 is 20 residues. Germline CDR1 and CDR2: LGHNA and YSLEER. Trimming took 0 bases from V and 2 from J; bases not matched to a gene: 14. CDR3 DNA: TGCGCCAGCAGCCAAGATTACGCTAGCGGGGCCATCTACGCCTACAATGAGCAGTTCTTC. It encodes CASSQDYASGAIYAYNEQFF.

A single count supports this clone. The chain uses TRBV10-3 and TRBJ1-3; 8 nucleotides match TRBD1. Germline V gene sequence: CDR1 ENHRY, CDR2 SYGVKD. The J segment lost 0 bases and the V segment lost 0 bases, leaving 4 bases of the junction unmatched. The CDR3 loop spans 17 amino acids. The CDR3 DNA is TGTGCCATCAGTGAGTCTTGGGACAGGAGCTCTGGAAACACCATATATTTT. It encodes CAISESWDRSSGNTIYF.

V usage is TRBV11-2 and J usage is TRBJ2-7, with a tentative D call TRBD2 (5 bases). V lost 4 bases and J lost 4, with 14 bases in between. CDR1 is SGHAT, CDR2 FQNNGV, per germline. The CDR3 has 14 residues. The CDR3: CASSYTSPGYEQYF. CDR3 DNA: TGTGCCAGCAGCTACACCTCCCCGGGGTACGAGCAGTACTTC. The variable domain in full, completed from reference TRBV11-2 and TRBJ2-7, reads EAGVAQSPRYKIIEKRQSVAFWCNPISGHATLYWYQQILGQGPKLLIQFQNNGVVDDSQLPKDRFSAERLKGVDSTLKIQPAKLEDSAVYLCASSYTSPGYEQYFGPGTRLTVT.

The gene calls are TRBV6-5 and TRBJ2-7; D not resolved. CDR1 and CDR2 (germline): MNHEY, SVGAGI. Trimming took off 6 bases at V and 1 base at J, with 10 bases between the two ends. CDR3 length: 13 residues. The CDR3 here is CASRGALSYEQYF. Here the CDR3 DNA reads TGTGCCAGCAGAGGAGCCCTATCCTACGAGCAGTACTTC.